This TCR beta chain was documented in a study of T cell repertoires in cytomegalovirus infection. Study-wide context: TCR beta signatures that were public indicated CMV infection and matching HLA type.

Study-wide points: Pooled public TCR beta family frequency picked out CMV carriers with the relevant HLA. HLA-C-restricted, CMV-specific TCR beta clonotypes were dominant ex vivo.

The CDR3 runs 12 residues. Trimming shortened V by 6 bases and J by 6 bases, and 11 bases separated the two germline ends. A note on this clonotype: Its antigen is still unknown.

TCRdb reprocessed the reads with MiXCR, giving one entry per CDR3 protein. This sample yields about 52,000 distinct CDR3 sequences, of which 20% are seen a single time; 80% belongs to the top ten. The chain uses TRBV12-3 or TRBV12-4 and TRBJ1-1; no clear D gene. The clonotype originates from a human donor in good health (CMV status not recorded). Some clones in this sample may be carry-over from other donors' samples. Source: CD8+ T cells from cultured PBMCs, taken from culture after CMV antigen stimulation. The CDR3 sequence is CASRYNTAEAFF. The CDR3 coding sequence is TGTGCCAGCAGATACAATACAGCTGAAGCTTTCTTT.